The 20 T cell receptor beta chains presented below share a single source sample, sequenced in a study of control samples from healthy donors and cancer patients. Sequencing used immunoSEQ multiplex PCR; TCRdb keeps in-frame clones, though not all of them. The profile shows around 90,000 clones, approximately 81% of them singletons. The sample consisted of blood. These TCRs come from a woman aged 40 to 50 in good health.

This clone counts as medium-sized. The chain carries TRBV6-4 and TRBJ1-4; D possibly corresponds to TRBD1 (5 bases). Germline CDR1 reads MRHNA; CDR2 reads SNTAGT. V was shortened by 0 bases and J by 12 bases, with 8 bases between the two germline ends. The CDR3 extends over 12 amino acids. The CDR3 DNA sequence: TGTGCCAGCAGTGACTCTAGAGGGGAACTGTTTTTT. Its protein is CASSDSRGELFF.

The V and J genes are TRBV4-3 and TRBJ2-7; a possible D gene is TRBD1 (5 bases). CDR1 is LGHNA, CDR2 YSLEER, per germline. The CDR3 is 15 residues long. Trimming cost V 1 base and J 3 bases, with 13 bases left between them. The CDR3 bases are TGCGCCAGCAGCCAAGGGGCGGCAGGGATCTACGAGCAGTACTTC. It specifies CASSQGAAGIYEQYF.

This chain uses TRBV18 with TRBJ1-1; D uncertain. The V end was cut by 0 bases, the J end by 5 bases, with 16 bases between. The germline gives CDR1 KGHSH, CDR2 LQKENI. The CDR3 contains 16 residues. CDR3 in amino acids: CASSPPYRQGGTEAFF. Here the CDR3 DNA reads TGTGCCAGCTCACCACCTTATCGACAAGGAGGAACTGAAGCTTTCTTT.

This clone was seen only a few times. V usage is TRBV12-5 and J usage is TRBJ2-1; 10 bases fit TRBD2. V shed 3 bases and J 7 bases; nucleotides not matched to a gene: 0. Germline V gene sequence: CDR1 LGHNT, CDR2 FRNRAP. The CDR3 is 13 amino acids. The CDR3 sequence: CASGLAGGNEQFF. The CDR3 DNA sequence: TGTGCTAGTGGTTTAGCGGGGGGGAATGAGCAGTTCTTC.

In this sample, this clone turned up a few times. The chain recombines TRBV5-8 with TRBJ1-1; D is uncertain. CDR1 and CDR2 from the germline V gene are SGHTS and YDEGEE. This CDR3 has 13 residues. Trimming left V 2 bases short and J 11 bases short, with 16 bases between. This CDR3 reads CASSFTISLTAFF. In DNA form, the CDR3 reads TGTGCCAGCAGCTTCACAATCTCACTTACGGCTTTCTTT.

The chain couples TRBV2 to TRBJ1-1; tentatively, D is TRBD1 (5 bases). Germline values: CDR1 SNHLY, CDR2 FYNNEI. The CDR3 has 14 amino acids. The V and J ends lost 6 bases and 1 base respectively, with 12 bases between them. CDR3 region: CASRLIQGNTEAFF. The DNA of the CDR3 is TGTGCCAGCAGGTTAATTCAGGGGAACACTGAAGCTTTCTTT.

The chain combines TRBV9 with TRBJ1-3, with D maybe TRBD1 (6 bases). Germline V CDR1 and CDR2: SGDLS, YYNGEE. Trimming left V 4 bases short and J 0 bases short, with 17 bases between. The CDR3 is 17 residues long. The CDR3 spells CASSPRGQLASGNTIYF. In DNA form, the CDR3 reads TGTGCCAGCAGCCCTAGAGGACAGTTAGCCTCTGGAAACACCATATATTTT.

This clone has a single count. CDR3 region: CAQWGRWNTEAFF. The CDR3 bases are TGCGCCCAGTGGGGGCGTTGGAACACTGAAGCTTTCTTT. V and J are TRBV4-3 and TRBJ1-1; weak D call: TRBD1 (6 bases). The CDR3 has 13 residues. The germline V gene encodes CDR1 LGHNA and CDR2 YSLEER. V lost 11 bases and J lost 1, with 14 bases in between.

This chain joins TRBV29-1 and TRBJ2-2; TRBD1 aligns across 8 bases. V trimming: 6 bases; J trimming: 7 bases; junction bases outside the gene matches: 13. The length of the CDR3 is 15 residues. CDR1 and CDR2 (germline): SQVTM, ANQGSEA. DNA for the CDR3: TGCAGCGTCGGGCCCTACAGGGGGAAGGTCGGGGAGCTGTTTTTT. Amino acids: CSVGPYRGKVGELFF.

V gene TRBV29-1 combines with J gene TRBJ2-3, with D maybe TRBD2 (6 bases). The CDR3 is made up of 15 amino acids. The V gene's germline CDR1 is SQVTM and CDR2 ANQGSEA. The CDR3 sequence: CTTGGRRGRADTQYF. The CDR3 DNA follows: TGCACCACCGGGGGTAGGCGGGGCCGAGCAGATACGCAGTATTTT.

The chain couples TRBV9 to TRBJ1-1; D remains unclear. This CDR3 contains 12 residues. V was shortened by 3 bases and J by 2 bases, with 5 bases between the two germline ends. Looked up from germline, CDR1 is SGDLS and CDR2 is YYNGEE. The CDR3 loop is CASSGINTEAFF. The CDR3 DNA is TGTGCCAGCAGCGGAATAAACACTGAAGCTTTCTTT.

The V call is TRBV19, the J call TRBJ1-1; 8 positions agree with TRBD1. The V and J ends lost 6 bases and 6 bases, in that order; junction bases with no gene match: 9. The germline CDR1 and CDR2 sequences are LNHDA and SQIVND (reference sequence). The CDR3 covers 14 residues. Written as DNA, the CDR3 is TGTGCCAGTAGAGCCCGGACAGGGAGTCCTGAAGCTTTCTTT. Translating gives CASRARTGSPEAFF.

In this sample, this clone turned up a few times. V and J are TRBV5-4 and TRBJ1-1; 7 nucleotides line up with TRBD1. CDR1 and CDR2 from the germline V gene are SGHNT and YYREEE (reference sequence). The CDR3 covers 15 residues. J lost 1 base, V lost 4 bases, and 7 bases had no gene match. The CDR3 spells CASSNRDSANTEAFF. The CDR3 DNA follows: TGTGCCAGCAGCAATCGGGACAGTGCGAACACTGAAGCTTTCTTT. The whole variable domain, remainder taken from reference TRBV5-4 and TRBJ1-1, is ETGVTQSPTHLIKTRGQQVTLRCSSQSGHNTVSWYQQALGQGPQFIFQYYREEENGRGNFPPRFSGLQFPNYSSELNVNALELDDSALYLCASSNRDSANTEAFFGQGTRLTVV.

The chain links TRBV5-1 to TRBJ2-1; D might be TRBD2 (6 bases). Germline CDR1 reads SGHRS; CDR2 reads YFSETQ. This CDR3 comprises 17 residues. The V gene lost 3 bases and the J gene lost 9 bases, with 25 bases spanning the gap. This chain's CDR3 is CASSSGDSGTPRGEQFF. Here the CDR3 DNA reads TGCGCCAGCAGCTCTGGGGACTCCGGGACCCCAAGGGGTGAGCAGTTCTTC.

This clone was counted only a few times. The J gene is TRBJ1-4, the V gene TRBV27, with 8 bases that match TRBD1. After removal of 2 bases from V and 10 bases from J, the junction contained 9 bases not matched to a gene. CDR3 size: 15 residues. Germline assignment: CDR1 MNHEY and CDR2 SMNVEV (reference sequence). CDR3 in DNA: TGTGCCAGCAGTTTAATGGCAGGGGGCGAGGGAAAACTGTTTTTT. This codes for CASSLMAGGEGKLFF.

The CDR3 is CASSIGTGDSPLHF. The CDR3 DNA reads as TGTGCCAGTAGTATTGGGACAGGGGATTCACCCCTCCACTTT. The chain employs TRBV19 and TRBJ1-6, with 10 bases aligning to TRBD1. Germline V gives CDR1 LNHDA, CDR2 SQIVND (reference sequence). The V gene end was trimmed by 3 bases and the J gene end by 8 bases; junction bases not matched to a gene: 1. This CDR3 has 14 residues.

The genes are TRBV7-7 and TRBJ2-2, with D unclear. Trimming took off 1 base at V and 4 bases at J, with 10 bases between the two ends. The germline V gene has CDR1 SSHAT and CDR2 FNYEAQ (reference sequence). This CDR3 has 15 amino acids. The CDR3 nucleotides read TGTGCCAGCAGCTTAGGCGCCTTGGGCACCGGGGAGCTGTTTTTT. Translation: CASSLGALGTGELFF.

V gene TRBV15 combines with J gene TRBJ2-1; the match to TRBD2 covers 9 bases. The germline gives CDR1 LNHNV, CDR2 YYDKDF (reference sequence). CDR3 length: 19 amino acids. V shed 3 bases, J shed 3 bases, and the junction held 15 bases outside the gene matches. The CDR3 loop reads CATSRVNSGGGAFYNEQFF. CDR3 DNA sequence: TGTGCCACCAGCAGGGTGAATTCGGGCGGGGGGGCGTTCTACAATGAGCAGTTCTTC.

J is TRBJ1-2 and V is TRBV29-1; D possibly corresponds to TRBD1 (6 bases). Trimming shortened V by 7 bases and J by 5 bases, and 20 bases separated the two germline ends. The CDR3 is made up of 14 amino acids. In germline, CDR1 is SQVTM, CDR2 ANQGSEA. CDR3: CSARQVAGRYGYTF. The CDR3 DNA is TGCAGCGCCCGACAGGTCGCAGGGAGGTATGGCTACACCTTC.

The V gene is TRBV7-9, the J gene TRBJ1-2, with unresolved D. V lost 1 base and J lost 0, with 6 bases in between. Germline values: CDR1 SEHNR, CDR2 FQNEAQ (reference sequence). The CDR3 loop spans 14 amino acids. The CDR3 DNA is TGTGCCAGCAGCTTAGAGATTTCTAACTATGGCTACACCTTC. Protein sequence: CASSLEISNYGYTF.